This TCR beta chain was sequenced in a study of tumor and adjacent non-tumor tissue in lung cancer. On the study more broadly: Patients were aged roughly 30 to 76, nine to eleven men and about 5 women, stage I to III.

This sample's RNA came from whole unsorted tissue. This non-tumor lung sample came from over 3 cm beyond the tumor edge. Looked up from germline, CDR1 is SQVTM and CDR2 is ANQGSEA. The CDR3 consists of 13 residues. The library came from three nested PCR rounds adapted from ARM-PCR protocols. MiXCR, run by TCRdb on the multiplex PCR reads, gives a single entry per CDR3 protein. There are around 82,000 distinct CDR3 sequences in the sample; 70% to 90% occur only once, and about 54% lies in the top ten. Study findings and constraints: TCR diversity was significantly greater in tumor than normal lung tissue. Patients with more diverse tumor TCRs had worse survival. Tumor repertoires had a smaller top 100 clone share than normal lung.

With respect to this clonotype: Its antigen remains unknown. One end of the junction does not line up with germline, which may come from a read error.

J is TRBJ2-1 and V is TRBV29-1; 8 bases agree with TRBD1. Sample: distant non-tumor lung tissue. This TCR was sampled from a man aged 60 to 69 with non-small cell lung cancer. CDR3 amino acids: CRVVQGQVSGQFF. DNA for the CDR3: TGCAGAGTTGTCCAGGGACAGGTGAGTGGGCAGTTCTTC.